Included here is one T cell receptor (beta chain) sequence, with context. Trimming removed 2 bases at V and 7 bases at J, with 7 bases between. Germline V gene data show CDR1 as MNHNY and CDR2 as SVGAGI (reference sequence). The CDR3 loop spans 12 amino acids. The data originate from a study of cytotoxic CD8 clonotypes in ibrutinib-treated CLL. Profiled with immunoSEQ multiplex PCR; TCRdb holds only in-frame clones, not every one. The profile covers more than 85,000 clones, with approximately 80% appearing a single time and less than 35% taken by the ten largest. This chain joins TRBV6-6 and TRBJ2-3; D is uncertain. The material sequenced was PBMCs, taken after 12 months of ibrutinib treatment. The origin of this receptor is a human donor with chronic lymphocytic leukemia. This chain's CDR3 is CASSYGMHTQYF. In DNA, the CDR3 is TGTGCCAGCAGTTACGGGATGCATACGCAGTATTTT.